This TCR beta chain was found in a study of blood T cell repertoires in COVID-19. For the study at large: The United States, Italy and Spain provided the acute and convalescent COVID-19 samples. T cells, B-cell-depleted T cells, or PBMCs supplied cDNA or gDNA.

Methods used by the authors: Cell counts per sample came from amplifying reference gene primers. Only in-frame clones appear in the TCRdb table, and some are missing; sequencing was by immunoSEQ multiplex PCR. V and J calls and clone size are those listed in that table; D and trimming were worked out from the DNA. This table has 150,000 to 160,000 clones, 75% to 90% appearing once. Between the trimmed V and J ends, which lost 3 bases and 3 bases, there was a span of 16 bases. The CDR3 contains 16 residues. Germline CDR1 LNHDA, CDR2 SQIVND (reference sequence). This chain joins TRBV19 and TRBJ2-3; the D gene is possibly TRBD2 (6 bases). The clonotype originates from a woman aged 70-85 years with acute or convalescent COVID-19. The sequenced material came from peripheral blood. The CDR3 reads CASSIAGGFTTDTQYF. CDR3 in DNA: TGTGCCAGTAGTATCGCCGGGGGTTTTACGACAGATACGCAGTATTTT.